This T cell receptor beta chain derives from a study of cytomegalovirus exposure and HLA in healthy donors. For this clone: Its target is unknown.

PCR was performed using 60 Vbeta and 13 Jbeta primers. TCRdb's copy holds only in-frame clones and misses some; the assay was immunoSEQ multiplex PCR. Of some 87,000 clones listed, about 74% are singletons. Study results and caveats: The study designated 150 to 200 TCR beta chains cytomegalovirus-associated. Immune exposure was documented only through CMV serostatus.

Germline V gives CDR1 SQVTM, CDR2 ANQGSEA. The CDR3 extends over 13 amino acids. V lost 6 bases, J lost 6 bases, and 7 bases stayed unmatched. This sequence originates from a woman between 50 and 59 years old in good health and CMV-seropositive. V gene TRBV29-1 combines with J gene TRBJ2-7; 11 bases match TRBD2. The sequencing sample was made of PBMCs. CDR3 loop: CSVVLAGVGEQYF. The CDR3 nucleotides are TGCAGCGTCGTACTAGCGGGAGTTGGCGAGCAGTACTTC.